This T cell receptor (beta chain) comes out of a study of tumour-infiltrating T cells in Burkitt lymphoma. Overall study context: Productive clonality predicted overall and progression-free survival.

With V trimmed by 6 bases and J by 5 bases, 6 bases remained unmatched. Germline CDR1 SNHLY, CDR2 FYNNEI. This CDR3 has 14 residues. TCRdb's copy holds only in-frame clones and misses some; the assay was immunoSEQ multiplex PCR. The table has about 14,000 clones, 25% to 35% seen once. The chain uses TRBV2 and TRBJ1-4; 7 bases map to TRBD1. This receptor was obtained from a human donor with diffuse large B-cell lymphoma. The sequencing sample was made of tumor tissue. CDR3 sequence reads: CASSETGLNEKLFF. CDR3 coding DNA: TGTGCCAGCAGCGAGACAGGGTTAAATGAAAAACTGTTTTTT.